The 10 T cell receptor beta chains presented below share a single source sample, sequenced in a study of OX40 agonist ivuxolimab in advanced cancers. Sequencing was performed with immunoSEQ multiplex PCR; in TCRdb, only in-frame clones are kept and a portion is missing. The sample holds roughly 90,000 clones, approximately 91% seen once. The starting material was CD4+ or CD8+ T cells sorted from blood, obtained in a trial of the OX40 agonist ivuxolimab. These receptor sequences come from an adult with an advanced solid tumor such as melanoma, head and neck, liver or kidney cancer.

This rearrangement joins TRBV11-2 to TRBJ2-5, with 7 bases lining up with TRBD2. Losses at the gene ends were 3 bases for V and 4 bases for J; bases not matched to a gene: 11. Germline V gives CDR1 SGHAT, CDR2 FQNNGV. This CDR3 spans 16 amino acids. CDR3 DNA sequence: TGTGCCAGCAGCTTGGGTGGGACGGGGGGAGGAGAGACCCAGTACTTC. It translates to CASSLGGTGGGETQYF. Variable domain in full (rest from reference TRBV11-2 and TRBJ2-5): EAGVAQSPRYKIIEKRQSVAFWCNPISGHATLYWYQQILGQGPKLLIQFQNNGVVDDSQLPKDRFSAERLKGVDSTLKIQPAKLEDSAVYLCASSLGGTGGGETQYFGPGTRLLVL.

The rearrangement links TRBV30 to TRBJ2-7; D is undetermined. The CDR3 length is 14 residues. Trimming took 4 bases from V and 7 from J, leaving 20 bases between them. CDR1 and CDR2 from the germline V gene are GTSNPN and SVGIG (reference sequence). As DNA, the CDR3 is TGTGCCTGGATGATTTCTGGGCGCTTGGCGGAGCAGTACTTC. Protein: CAWMISGRLAEQYF. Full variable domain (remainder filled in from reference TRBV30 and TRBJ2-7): SQTIHQWPATLVQPVGSPLSLECTVEGTSNPNLYWYRQAAGRGLQLLFYSVGIGQISSEVPQNLSASRPQDRQFILSSKKLLLSDSGFYLCAWMISGRLAEQYFGPGTRLTVT.

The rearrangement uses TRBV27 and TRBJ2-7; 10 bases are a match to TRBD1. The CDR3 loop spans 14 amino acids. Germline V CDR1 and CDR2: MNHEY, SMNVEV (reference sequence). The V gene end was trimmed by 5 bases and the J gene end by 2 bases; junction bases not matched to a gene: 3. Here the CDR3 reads CASSRTGGTYEQYF. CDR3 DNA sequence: TGTGCCAGCAGTCGGACAGGGGGGACCTACGAGCAGTACTTC.

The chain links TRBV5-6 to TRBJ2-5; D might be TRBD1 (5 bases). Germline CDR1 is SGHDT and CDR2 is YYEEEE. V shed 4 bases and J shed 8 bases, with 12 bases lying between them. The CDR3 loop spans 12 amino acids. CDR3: CASSPPQGTQYF. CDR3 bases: TGTGCCAGCAGCCCTCCCCAGGGCACCCAGTACTTC.

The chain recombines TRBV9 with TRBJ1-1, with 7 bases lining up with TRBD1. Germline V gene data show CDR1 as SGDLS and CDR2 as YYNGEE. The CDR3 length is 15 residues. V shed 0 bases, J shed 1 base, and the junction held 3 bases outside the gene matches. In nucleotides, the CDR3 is TGTGCCAGCAGCGTAGCCCCAGGGGGGAACACTGAAGCTTTCTTT. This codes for CASSVAPGGNTEAFF.

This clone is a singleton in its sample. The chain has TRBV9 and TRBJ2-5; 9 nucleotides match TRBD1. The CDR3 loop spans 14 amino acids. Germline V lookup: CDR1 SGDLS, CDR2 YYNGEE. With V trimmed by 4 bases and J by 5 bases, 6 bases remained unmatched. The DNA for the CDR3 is TGTGCCAGCAGCCCAGGGACAGGGATCGAGACCCAGTACTTC. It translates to CASSPGTGIETQYF. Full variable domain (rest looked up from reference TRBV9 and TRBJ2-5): DSGVTQTPKHLITATGQRVTLRCSPRSGDLSVYWYQQSLDQGLQFLIQYYNGEERAKGNILERFSAQQFPDLHSELNLSSLELGDSALYFCASSPGTGIETQYFGPGTRLLVL.

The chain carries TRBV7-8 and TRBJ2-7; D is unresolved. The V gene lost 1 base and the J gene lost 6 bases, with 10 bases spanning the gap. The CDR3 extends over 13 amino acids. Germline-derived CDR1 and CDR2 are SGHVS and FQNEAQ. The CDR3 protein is CASSLGALREQYF. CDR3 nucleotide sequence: TGTGCCAGCAGCTTAGGGGCCCTCCGCGAGCAGTACTTC.

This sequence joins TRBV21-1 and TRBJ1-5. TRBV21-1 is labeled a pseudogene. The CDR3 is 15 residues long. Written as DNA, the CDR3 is TGTGCCAGCAGCAATGGCGCTCGAAGCAATCAGCCCCAGCATTTT. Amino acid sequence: CASSNGARSNQPQHF.

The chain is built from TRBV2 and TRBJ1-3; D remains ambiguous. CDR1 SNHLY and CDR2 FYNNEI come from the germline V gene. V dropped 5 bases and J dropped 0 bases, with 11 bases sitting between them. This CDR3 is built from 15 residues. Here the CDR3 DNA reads TGTGCCAGCAGTCCCGACATGCGCTCTGGAAACACCATATATTTT. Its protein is CASSPDMRSGNTIYF.

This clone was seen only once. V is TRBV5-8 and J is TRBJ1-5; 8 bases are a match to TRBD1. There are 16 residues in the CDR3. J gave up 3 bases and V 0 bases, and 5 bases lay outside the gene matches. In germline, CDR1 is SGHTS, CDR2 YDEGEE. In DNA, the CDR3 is TGTGCCAGCAGCTTGGTGACAGGGGCAATCAATCAGCCCCAGCATTTT. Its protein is CASSLVTGAINQPQHF.